One and the same sample provided the 26 T cell receptor beta chains below, sequenced in a study of T cell repertoires in cytomegalovirus infection (dated by TCRdb to 2018 to 2020). The instrument given in TCRdb is Illumina HiSeq 1500. Through fastp at Q25 and MiXCR, TCRdb rebuilt clones from the public reads, retaining in-frame beta chains. Entries are consolidated by CDR3 protein sequence, retaining the most common genes and DNA. The sample table lists 740,000 or so distinct CDR3 sequences, 35% of them with a count of one. Together, the top ten hold roughly 2.8% of the sample. Sequencing was performed on PBMCs. All receptors derive from a human donor in good health (CMV status not recorded). Some clones in this sample may be carry-over from other donors' samples.

The V call is TRBV10-3, the J call TRBJ1-6; a weak D match, TRBD1 (5 bases). Looked up from germline, CDR1 is ENHRY and CDR2 is SYGVKD. Trimming removed 1 base at V and 10 bases at J, with 14 bases between. The CDR3 contains 15 residues. The CDR3 DNA follows: TGTGCCATCAGTGAGTTAGAGGAGGGGCGGTCACCCCTCCACTTT. Translating it yields CAISELEEGRSPLHF.

Of note for this clonotype: The conserved closing phenylalanine or tryptophan is absent in this CDR3, likely reflecting a read error. This sequence joins TRBV6-2 or TRBV6-3 and TRBJ2-5; 8 nucleotides match TRBD1. Germline loops: CDR1 MNHEY, CDR2 SVGEGT. The CDR3 totals 16 residues. The V gene end was trimmed by 5 bases and the J gene end by 2 bases; junction bases not matched to a gene: 10. The CDR3 sequence: CASSVPTGTGQETQYL. Written as DNA, the CDR3 is TGTGCCAGCAGTGTACCCACTGGGACAGGACAAGAGACCCAGTACTTA.

The rearrangement uses TRBV7-9 and TRBJ2-1; D gene unclear. Trimming shortened V by 4 bases and J by 10 bases, and 8 bases separated the two germline ends. The CDR3 consists of 11 residues. The germline gives CDR1 SEHNR, CDR2 FQNEAQ (reference sequence). The CDR3 reads CASSYRDEQFF. The CDR3 region has the DNA TGTGCCAGCAGCTATAGAGACGAGCAGTTCTTC.

This chain connects TRBV29-1 to TRBJ1-2, with TRBD1 matching over 8 bases. Trimming removed 6 bases from V and 4 bases from J; junction bases left unmatched: 1. The CDR3 is made up of 11 amino acids. Germline loops: CDR1 SQVTM, CDR2 ANQGSEA. CDR3 in DNA: TGCAGCGTCACAGGGGGCTATGGCTACACCTTC. Translation: CSVTGGYGYTF.

This clonotype was seen many times. V is TRBV27 and J is TRBJ2-7; unclear D gene. Germline CDR1 MNHEY, CDR2 SMNVEV (reference sequence). V was clipped by 3 bases and J by 3 bases, with 9 bases between them. This CDR3 contains 13 residues. CDR3 amino acids: CASSFTSLYEQYF. The CDR3 bases are TGTGCCAGCAGTTTTACCTCCCTCTACGAGCAGTACTTC.

The J gene is TRBJ2-7, the V gene TRBV6-1; 8 nucleotides agree with TRBD2. Trimming at V came to 8 bases and at J to 6 bases, leaving 9 bases not matched to a gene. The length of the CDR3 is 13 residues. CDR1 and CDR2 (germline): MNHNS, SASEGT. The CDR3: CASRPGLGFEQYF. Written as DNA, the CDR3 is TGTGCCAGCCGCCCGGGACTAGGGTTCGAGCAGTACTTC.

This clonotype was seen only a few times. This rearrangement joins TRBV12-3 or TRBV12-4 to TRBJ2-7, with D tentatively TRBD1 (6 bases). With 8 bases removed from V and 1 base from J, the gap between germline ends came to 9 bases. The length of the CDR3 is 12 residues. CDR3 DNA: TGTGCCAGCGGACAGCGTTCCTACGAGCAGTACTTC. Protein product: CASGQRSYEQYF.

This chain connects TRBV14 to TRBJ2-7; unclear D gene. V was shortened by 1 base and J by 0 bases, with 13 bases between the two germline ends. In germline, CDR1 is SGHDN, CDR2 FVKESK. This CDR3 is built from 16 residues. The CDR3 loop reads CASSQVATANSYEQYF. DNA for the CDR3: TGTGCCAGCAGCCAAGTGGCAACAGCGAACTCCTACGAGCAGTACTTC.

This clonotype has at least ten counts. The chain joins TRBV19 to TRBJ2-4; D not resolved. The V end was cut by 8 bases, the J end by 0 bases, with 17 bases between. The CDR3 runs 16 residues. From germline, CDR1 is LNHDA and CDR2 SQIVND (reference sequence). The CDR3 region has the DNA TGTGCCAGTCGACTCTCCGGGTTACTAGCCAAAAACATTCAGTACTTC. The encoded protein is CASRLSGLLAKNIQYF.

This clonotype was detected a few times. The chain links TRBV27 to TRBJ1-2; D uncertain. Germline-derived CDR1 and CDR2 are MNHEY and SMNVEV (reference sequence). The CDR3 consists of 14 residues. The V end was cut by 5 bases, the J end by 4 bases, with 14 bases between. The CDR3 DNA follows: TGTGCCAGCAGTCAGAGGCCAGCTACCTATGGCTACACCTTC. Encoded protein: CASSQRPATYGYTF.

The CDR3 DNA reads TGTGCCAGCAGTGAAGCCCTAGGGGGGGGTGATCAGCCCCAGCATTTT. Protein: CASSEALGGGDQPQHF. The chain links TRBV6-1 to TRBJ1-5; D might be TRBD1 (6 bases). This CDR3 contains 16 residues. Germline V gene data show CDR1 as MNHNS and CDR2 as SASEGT. Trimming left V 0 bases short and J 5 bases short, with 14 bases between.

The genes are TRBV4-1 and TRBJ2-7; 11 bases are shared with TRBD2. The germline V gene encodes CDR1 MGHRA and CDR2 YSYEKL. This CDR3 spans 16 amino acids. J gave up 3 bases and V 4 bases, and 8 bases lay outside the gene matches. As DNA, the CDR3 is TGCGCCAGCAGCCTTCAACCGGGACTAGCGGACTACGAGCAGTACTTC. Translating it yields CASSLQPGLADYEQYF.

This clonotype was observed a few times. The chain recombines TRBV12-3 or TRBV12-4 with TRBJ2-6, with TRBD1 identical over 9 bases. The trim removed 6 bases at V and 2 bases at J, leaving 5 bases unmatched. This CDR3 has 16 residues. The CDR3 sequence: CASRTGTGPGANVLTF. DNA of the CDR3: TGTGCCAGCAGAACCGGGACAGGGCCTGGGGCCAACGTCCTGACTTTC.

Concerning this clonotype: The CDR3 ends on some other residue instead of the conserved phenylalanine or tryptophan, so this is likely a read error. The CDR3 bases are TGTGCCATCAGTTTACCATCAGGGGGGGATACGCAGTATTTG. Protein product: CAISLPSGGDTQYL. The genes are TRBV28 and TRBJ2-3; D may be TRBD1 (7 bases). CDR1 MDHEN and CDR2 SYDVKM come from the germline V gene. The CDR3 runs 14 residues.

The V and J genes are TRBV29-1 and TRBJ2-1, with 7 bases fitting TRBD2. CDR1 and CDR2 (germline): SQVTM, ANQGSEA. This CDR3 has 11 amino acids. V lost 4 bases to trimming and J lost 8 bases; unmatched junction nucleotides: 2. The CDR3 DNA follows: TGCAGCGTTGTACGGGGGGATGAGCAGTTCTTC. It codes for CSVVRGDEQFF.

The rearrangement joins TRBV6-5 to TRBJ1-3; D is unclear. Trimming removed 2 bases from V and 5 bases from J, with 25 bases in between. Per the germline V gene, CDR1 is MNHEY and CDR2 is SVGAGI. This CDR3 has 19 amino acids. CDR3 sequence: CASSYPIYSTPGPRNTIYF. For the CDR3, the DNA is TGTGCCAGCAGTTACCCAATTTATTCGACGCCGGGCCCCCGAAACACCATATATTTT.

In regard to this clonotype: Compared with germline, one end of the junction differs, possibly owing to a read error. CDR3 loop: CASIKGGADTQSF. The CDR3 region has the DNA TGTGCCAGCATAAAGGGCGGGGCAGATACGCAGTCTTTT. The chain links TRBV28 to TRBJ2-3; TRBD2 might be the D (6 bases). CDR3 size: 13 residues. Germline V CDR1 and CDR2: MDHEN, SYDVKM.

This CDR3 is CASSVQGSNEKLFF. The CDR3 DNA is TGTGCCAGCAGCGTACAGGGAAGTAATGAAAAACTGTTTTTT. The chain employs TRBV9 and TRBJ1-4, with D maybe TRBD1 (5 bases). V shed 1 base and J shed 4 bases, with 8 bases lying between them. The CDR3 consists of 14 residues. Germline values: CDR1 SGDLS, CDR2 YYNGEE.

The table lists this clonotype with a few counts. The V and J genes are TRBV5-1 and TRBJ1-1; TRBD1 matches at 7 bases. The CDR3 is 15 amino acids. The junction had 6 bases not matched to a gene; V was cut back by 0 bases and J by 4 bases. Germline V gene data show CDR1 as SGHRS and CDR2 as YFSETQ. The CDR3 DNA is TGCGCCAGCAGCTTGGGAGTTTCAGGGGGCACTGAAGCTTTCTTT. The encoded protein is CASSLGVSGGTEAFF.

The chain employs TRBV28 and TRBJ1-2; D may be TRBD1 (5 bases). The CDR3 has 15 amino acids. The V gene lost 2 bases and the J gene lost 7 bases, with 17 bases spanning the gap. Germline V gene lookup returns CDR1 MDHEN and CDR2 SYDVKM. The CDR3 region is CASSLMGVAQAGYTF. The CDR3 region has the DNA TGTGCCAGCAGTTTAATGGGGGTGGCTCAGGCTGGCTACACCTTC.

This sequence joins TRBV20-1 and TRBJ1-2; D call uncertain. V lost 6 bases and J lost 6, with 14 bases in between. The CDR3 length is 12 residues. Germline CDR1 and CDR2: DFQATT and SNEGSKA (reference sequence). CDR3 in DNA: TGCAGTGCCCACAAAACCCCGAATGGCTACACCTTC. Translating it yields CSAHKTPNGYTF.

This clonotype was counted many times. The V call is TRBV7-2, the J call TRBJ2-5; TRBD2 matches at 9 bases. The CDR3 spans 14 residues. Germline trimming cut 9 bases from V and 2 bases from J; bases unmatched to any gene: 7. Germline CDR1 reads SGHTA; CDR2 reads FQGNSA. The CDR3 here is CARGSGRWQETQYF. In nucleotides, the CDR3 is TGTGCCAGAGGAAGCGGGAGGTGGCAAGAGACCCAGTACTTC.

The chain carries TRBV10-3 and TRBJ2-2; no reliable D call. This CDR3 comprises 12 residues. Looked up from germline, CDR1 is ENHRY and CDR2 is SYGVKD. Trimming shortened V by 11 bases and J by 4 bases, and 11 bases separated the two germline ends. The CDR3 loop reads CASKDGTGELFF. The CDR3 nucleotides are TGTGCCTCCAAGGACGGCACCGGGGAGCTGTTTTTT.

The chain uses TRBV2 and TRBJ2-5; 8 bases are a match to TRBD2. This CDR3 region has 14 residues. J was trimmed by 1 base and V by 6 bases; bases with no gene match: 4. Germline values: CDR1 SNHLY, CDR2 FYNNEI. CDR3 in amino acids: CASSILAVQETQYF. In DNA, the CDR3 is TGTGCCAGCAGCATACTAGCGGTCCAAGAGACCCAGTACTTC.

This clonotype occurred many times. The V call is TRBV7-8, the J call TRBJ2-3; D is perhaps TRBD2 (7 bases). The V gene's germline CDR1 is SGHVS and CDR2 FQNEAQ. Trimming shortened V by 2 bases and J by 2 bases, and 14 bases separated the two germline ends. The CDR3 runs 16 residues. This CDR3 reads CASSLRPGGLTDTQYF. Here the CDR3 DNA reads TGTGCCAGCAGCTTACGCCCCGGGGGGCTCACAGATACGCAGTATTTT. Together with reference TRBV7-8 and TRBJ2-3, the CDR3 gives the full variable domain: GAGVSQSPRYKVAKRGQDVALRCDPISGHVSLFWYQQALGQGPEFLTYFQNEAQLDKSGLPSDRFFAERPEGSVSTLKIQRTQQEDSAVYLCASSLRPGGLTDTQYFGPGTRLTVL.

This clonotype was observed a single time. The chain uses TRBV3-1 and TRBJ2-5; 7 positions match TRBD2. The CDR3 extends over 13 amino acids. Germline V gene data show CDR1 as LGHDT and CDR2 as YNNKEL (reference sequence). V was clipped by 10 bases and J by 2 bases; unmatched bases: 7. CDR3 protein: CATSRRGQETQYF. CDR3 in DNA: TGTGCCACCTCTAGGCGGGGGCAAGAGACCCAGTACTTC.